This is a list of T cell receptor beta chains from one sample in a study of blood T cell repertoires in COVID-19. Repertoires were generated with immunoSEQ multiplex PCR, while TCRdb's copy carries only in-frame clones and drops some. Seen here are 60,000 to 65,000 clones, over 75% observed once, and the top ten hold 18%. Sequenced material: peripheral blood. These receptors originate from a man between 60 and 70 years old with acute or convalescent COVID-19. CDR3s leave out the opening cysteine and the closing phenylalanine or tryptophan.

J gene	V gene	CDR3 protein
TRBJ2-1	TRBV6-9	ASSEREMNEQF
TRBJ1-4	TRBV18	ASSPGRRRTVNEKLF
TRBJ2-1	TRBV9	ASSPGLAVNEQF
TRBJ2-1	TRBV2	ASSAGTSGIQRSYNEQF
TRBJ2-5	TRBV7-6	ASSQTTGPQETQY
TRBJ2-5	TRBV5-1	ASSGTSGETQY
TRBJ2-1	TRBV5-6	ASSAPTSGRDNNEQF
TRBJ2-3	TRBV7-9	ASSSVAENTQY
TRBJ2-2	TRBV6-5	ASSLGPTGELF
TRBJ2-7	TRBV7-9	ASSHGMGLYEQY
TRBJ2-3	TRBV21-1	ASREGPDTQY
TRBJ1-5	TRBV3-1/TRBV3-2	ASSQAGVHQPQH
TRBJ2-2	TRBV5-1	ASSLAGDRGDTGELF
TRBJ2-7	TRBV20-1	SASPPSGYSYEQY
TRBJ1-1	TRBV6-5	ASSYSGHSEKAAF
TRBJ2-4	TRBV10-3	AISETWTGSLILAKNIQY
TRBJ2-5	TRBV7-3	ASSPDTRIETQY
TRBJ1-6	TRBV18	ASSQRQDNNSPLH
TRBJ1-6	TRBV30	AWTRTYNSPLH
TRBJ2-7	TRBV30	AWSRGLSYEQY
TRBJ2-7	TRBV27	ASSPIGTEKGEEQY
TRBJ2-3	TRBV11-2	ASSHTSGSLVDTQY
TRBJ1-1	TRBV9	ASSVGVRGDTEAF
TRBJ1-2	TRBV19	ASSRAGANYGYT
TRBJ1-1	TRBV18	ASSPWKGKSTEAF
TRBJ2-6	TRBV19	ASSIVDRGLISGANVLT
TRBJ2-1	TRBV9	ASSVSAGGKNNEQF
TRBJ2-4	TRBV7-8	ASSLEGKKKNIQY
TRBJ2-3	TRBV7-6	ASSARLAEYITDTQY
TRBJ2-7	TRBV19	ASRTYEQY
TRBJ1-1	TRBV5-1	ASSSRTGGIEAF
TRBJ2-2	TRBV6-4	ASRGQGYTGELF
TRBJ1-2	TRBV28	ASSMDSANYGYT
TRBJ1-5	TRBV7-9	ASSLTSGGQEPQH
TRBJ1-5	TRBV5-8	ASSLGLGQPQH
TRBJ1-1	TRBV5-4	ASSWGTNEAF
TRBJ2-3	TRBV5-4	ASSIGTGGSTQY
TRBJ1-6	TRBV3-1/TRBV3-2	ASRPGRGSNSPLH